This T cell receptor beta chain comes out of a study of blood T cells in healthy people across ages. A second PCR of about 6 to 12 cycles used a sample-barcoded 5' primer and a J-beta primer mix. MiXCR, run by TCRdb on the 5' RACE reads, gives a single entry per CDR3 protein. The sample consists of nearly 1 million distinct CDR3 sequences, just over 50% of them appearing once. V was trimmed by 6 bases and J by 2 bases, leaving 14 bases between them. The germline V gene encodes CDR1 SGHRS and CDR2 YFSETQ. The CDR3 covers 14 residues. This clonotype has more than one count but fewer than ten. This clonotype was obtained from a woman in her fifties or sixties in good health. The chain uses TRBV5-1 and TRBJ1-1; D might be TRBD1 (5 bases). The sequencing sample was made of blood. This CDR3 reads CASTFTGVNTEAFF. CDR3 DNA: TGCGCCAGCACCTTCACAGGCGTTAACACTGAAGCTTTCTTT. Full variable domain (missing parts from reference TRBV5-1 and TRBJ1-1): KAGVTQTPRYLIKTRGQQVTLSCSPISGHRSVSWYQQTPGQGLQFLFEYFSETQRNKGNFPGRFSGRQFSNSRSEMNVSTLELGDSALYLCASTFTGVNTEAFFGQGTRLTVV.